This T cell receptor (beta chain) is drawn from a study of CD8 T cells in Susac syndrome. Study information: Patients with Susac syndrome were therapy-naive, on corticosteroids, or on intravenous immunoglobulin alone at the time that blood was drawn.

TCR beta sequencing was performed on blood CD8+ and CD4+ T cells. TEMRA cells were FACS-enriched and CD8+ and CD4+ T cells negatively isolated. The CDR3 has 16 residues. Per germline, CDR1 KGHSH and CDR2 LQKENI. Trimming took off 4 bases at V and 0 bases at J, with 13 bases between the two ends. Reverse transcription used about 0.45 to 1 ug RNA and random hexamers. TCRdb processed the immunoSEQ multiplex PCR reads anew with MiXCR; each CDR3 protein has one entry. Of about 77,000 distinct CDR3 sequences in the sample, just over 90% were seen once. The chain recombines TRBV18 with TRBJ2-4; D might be TRBD2 (6 bases). Sequencing was carried out using CD4+ T cells from PBMCs. This receptor was obtained from a human donor with Susac syndrome. CDR3 DNA sequence: TGTGCCAGCTCACTCGGAGGGAATCTAGCCAAAAACATTCAGTACTTC. Translating gives CASSLGGNLAKNIQYF.